A single sample gave rise to the 24 T cell receptor beta chains below, sequenced in a study of CD8 T cells in Susac syndrome (dated by TCRdb to about 2019). The library came from the immunoSEQ multiplex PCR assay. RNA was extracted using the RNeasy kit, and about 0.5 to 1 ug of the RNA was reverse transcribed with random hexamers. TCRdb cleaned the public reads at Q25 with fastp, built clones with MiXCR and kept in-frame beta chains. Each CDR3 protein gets just one entry, which takes the most common genes and DNA from the rows behind it. This sample comprises 130,000 to 150,000 distinct CDR3 sequences, less than 95% of them detected only once. Roughly 0.083% of the sample goes to the ten largest clones. Source material: CD4+ T cells from PBMCs. These receptor sequences come from a human donor in good health.

The J gene is TRBJ2-5, the V gene TRBV7-9; D might be TRBD2 (6 bases). CDR1 is SEHNR, CDR2 FQNEAQ, per germline (reference sequence). The CDR3 is made up of 16 amino acids. V was pared by 2 bases and J by 0 bases, with 13 bases between. The CDR3 nucleotides are TGTGCCAGCAGCTTACTTCCGGGACTTTACCAAGAGACCCAGTACTTC. Its protein is CASSLLPGLYQETQYF. Complete variable domain (other parts from reference TRBV7-9 and TRBJ2-5): DTGVSQNPRHKITKRGQNVTFRCDPISEHNRLYWYRQTLGQGPEFLTYFQNEAQLEKSRLLSDRFSAERPKGSFSTLEIQRTEQGDSAMYLCASSLLPGLYQETQYFGPGTRLLVL.

The chain joins TRBV20-1 to TRBJ2-1, with D possibly TRBD2 on 5 matching bases. V was pared by 4 bases and J by 10 bases, with 14 bases between. CDR1 and CDR2 from the germline V gene are DFQATT and SNEGSKA (reference sequence). The CDR3 is 12 amino acids. This chain's CDR3 is CSATPGMGEQFF. In nucleotides, the CDR3 is TGCAGTGCTACACCCGGGATGGGGGAGCAGTTCTTC.

The chain has TRBV28 and TRBJ1-5, with D possibly being TRBD1 (6 bases). CDR3 length: 16 residues. Germline V CDR1 and CDR2: MDHEN, SYDVKM. The V end lost 2 bases, the J end lost 4 bases, and 15 bases lay between the germline ends. CDR3 coding DNA: TGTGCCAGCAGTTTAGTGGGCGGGGGGCGGAATCAGCCCCAGCATTTT. Translation gives CASSLVGGGRNQPQHF.

This rearrangement joins TRBV20-1 to TRBJ1-5; TRBD1 might be the D (6 bases). Trimming removed 4 bases at V and 7 bases at J, with 17 bases between. Looked up from germline, CDR1 is DFQATT and CDR2 is SNEGSKA (reference sequence). The CDR3 sequence is 14 residues long. The CDR3 DNA reads TGCAGTGCTACTGGTGGGGGCTCAGGGCAGCCCCAGCATTTT. It specifies CSATGGGSGQPQHF.

The chain employs TRBV20-1 and TRBJ1-2, with TRBD1 as a possible D gene (6 bases). This CDR3 is 18 amino acids long. Trimming removed 3 bases at V and 8 bases at J, with 31 bases between. CDR1 is DFQATT, CDR2 SNEGSKA, per germline (reference sequence). The CDR3 DNA reads TGCAGTGCTAGCCTCGCCCTCCATAGACAGGCGCAACCTCTAGGCTACACCTTC. It encodes CSASLALHRQAQPLGYTF.

This chain uses TRBV24-1 with TRBJ1-1; unclear D gene. The CDR3 is 18 amino acids. The germline CDR1 and CDR2 sequences are KGHDR and SFDVKD. V dropped 1 base and J dropped 3 bases, with 20 bases sitting between them. The CDR3 reads CATSDFLPNDPVDTEAFF. In DNA, the CDR3 is TGTGCCACCAGTGATTTCTTGCCAAACGACCCCGTAGACACTGAAGCTTTCTTT.

The CDR3 loop reads CASSPRLAGNSYNEQFF. CDR3 bases: TGTGCCAGCAGCCCTAGACTAGCGGGAAACTCCTACAATGAGCAGTTCTTC. The chain joins TRBV14 to TRBJ2-1; 11 bases map to TRBD2. Germline CDR1 is SGHDN and CDR2 is FVKESK. The CDR3 has 17 residues. J was trimmed by 0 bases and V by 4 bases; bases with no gene match: 5. Looking up the rest from reference TRBV14 and TRBJ2-1 gives the full variable domain: EAGVTQFPSHSVIEKGQTVTLRCDPISGHDNLYWYRRVMGKEIKFLLHFVKESKQDESGMPNNRFLAERTGGTYSTLKVQPAELEDSGVYFCASSPRLAGNSYNEQFFGPGTRLTVL.

The J gene is TRBJ1-1, the V gene TRBV6-2 or TRBV6-3, with TRBD1 matching over 7 bases. Germline V gene sequence: CDR1 MNHEY, CDR2 SVGEGT. The CDR3 is 16 residues long. Trimming removed 2 bases from V and 2 bases from J; junction bases left unmatched: 8. DNA for the CDR3: TGTGCCAGCAGTTACCTGACGGGACAGCTTAACACTGAAGCTTTCTTT. It is translated as CASSYLTGQLNTEAFF.

This clonotype appeared a single time. The chain carries TRBV9 and TRBJ2-3; the match to TRBD2 covers 9 bases. Germline lookup yields CDR1 SGDLS and CDR2 YYNGEE. The J segment lost 2 bases and the V segment lost 2 bases, leaving 3 bases of the junction unmatched. The CDR3 is 15 residues long. The CDR3 DNA follows: TGTGCCAGCAGCGTGACTAGCGGAACCACAGATACGCAGTATTTT. Translated: CASSVTSGTTDTQYF.

The gene calls are TRBV12-3 or TRBV12-4 and TRBJ2-7; D gene ambiguous. This CDR3 is 13 amino acids long. V was clipped by 3 bases and J by 5 bases, with 11 bases between them. The CDR3 spells CASSFTRPDEQYF. The CDR3 DNA sequence: TGTGCCAGCAGTTTTACCAGGCCCGACGAGCAGTACTTC.

The chain couples TRBV19 to TRBJ2-1, with D possibly matching TRBD2 (6 bases). Germline V gene data show CDR1 as LNHDA and CDR2 as SQIVND (reference sequence). This CDR3 comprises 12 residues. Trimming stripped 9 bases from V and 9 bases from J, with 15 bases between. CDR3 sequence: CASAISGPEQFF. The CDR3 DNA sequence: TGTGCCAGCGCGATTAGCGGCCCTGAGCAGTTCTTC.

The chain employs TRBV15 and TRBJ2-6; no definite D call. Germline V gives CDR1 LNHNV, CDR2 YYDKDF (reference sequence). Trimming stripped 0 bases from V and 1 base from J, with 7 bases between. The CDR3 consists of 16 residues. CDR3 coding DNA: TGTGCCACCAGCAGAGATCTGGGGTCTGGGGCCAACGTCCTGACTTTC. Encoded protein: CATSRDLGSGANVLTF.

The chain combines TRBV6-1 with TRBJ1-3; D might be TRBD1 (5 bases). There are 14 residues in the CDR3. Trimming shortened V by 7 bases and J by 2 bases, and 12 bases separated the two germline ends. Germline-derived CDR1 and CDR2 are MNHNS and SASEGT. The CDR3 sequence is CASISPGAGNTIYF. For the CDR3, the DNA is TGTGCCAGCATATCTCCGGGGGCTGGAAACACCATATATTTT.

This rearrangement joins TRBV5-4 to TRBJ2-7; D gene ambiguous. V was trimmed by 2 bases and J by 4 bases, leaving 13 bases between them. The CDR3 is 14 residues long. Germline loops: CDR1 SGHNT, CDR2 YYREEE (reference sequence). CDR3 in amino acids: CASSLNEWGYEQYF. DNA of the CDR3: TGTGCCAGCAGCTTAAACGAGTGGGGATACGAGCAGTACTTC.

The rearrangement uses TRBV5-1 and TRBJ1-2, with 9 bases identical to TRBD1. Germline V gene sequence: CDR1 SGHRS, CDR2 YFSETQ. The V gene end was trimmed by 0 bases and the J gene end by 8 bases; junction bases not matched to a gene: 5. CDR3 length: 14 residues. Here the CDR3 reads CASSLEGTGPGYTF. The CDR3 DNA reads as TGCGCCAGCAGCTTGGAGGGGACAGGGCCCGGCTACACCTTC.

This clonotype was counted a single time. This chain joins TRBV5-6 and TRBJ1-1; 7 nucleotides line up with TRBD1. CDR1 is SGHDT and CDR2 is YYEEEE in the germline V gene. The CDR3 loop spans 14 amino acids. V shed 5 bases and J 4 bases; nucleotides not matched to a gene: 8. This CDR3 is CASRQTGMVTEAFF. The CDR3 nucleotides read TGTGCCAGCAGGCAGACAGGGATGGTCACTGAAGCTTTCTTT.

V and J are TRBV6-2 or TRBV6-3 and TRBJ2-7, with 11 bases matching TRBD2. J lost 2 bases, V lost 0 bases, and 3 bases had no gene match. CDR1 is MNHEY, CDR2 SVGEGT, per germline. CDR3 size: 16 residues. The CDR3 region is CASSYSSGRGAYEQYF. The CDR3 DNA sequence: TGTGCCAGCAGTTACTCTAGCGGGAGGGGCGCCTACGAGCAGTACTTC.

The V call is TRBV5-6, the J call TRBJ2-4; a possible D gene is TRBD2 (7 bases). Germline V gives CDR1 SGHDT, CDR2 YYEEEE. The V end was cut by 7 bases, the J end by 8 bases, with 19 bases between. This CDR3 region has 14 residues. The CDR3 region has the DNA TGTGCCAGCTCAGGGGCGGGCCGGGGGGACATTCAGTACTTC. Amino acid sequence: CASSGAGRGDIQYF.

This chain links TRBV12-3 or TRBV12-4 with TRBJ1-5; D remains unclear. Trimming removed 8 bases at V and 1 base at J, with 12 bases between. The CDR3 has 14 residues. CDR3: CASRFGSSNQPQHF. The CDR3 region has the DNA TGTGCCAGCCGCTTTGGGTCAAGCAATCAGCCCCAGCATTTT.

This chain connects TRBV20-1 to TRBJ2-3, with a possible D match to TRBD1 (6 bases). Germline loops: CDR1 DFQATT, CDR2 SNEGSKA (reference sequence). Trimming removed 0 bases from V and 3 bases from J, with 16 bases in between. This CDR3 region has 16 residues. CDR3 residues: CSARDLYRVATDTQYF. The DNA of the CDR3 is TGCAGTGCTAGAGATTTGTACAGGGTGGCGACAGATACGCAGTATTTT.

V is TRBV28 and J is TRBJ2-2, with 9 positions matching TRBD2. This CDR3 spans 16 amino acids. V lost 5 bases and J lost 4; bases outside the gene matches: 8. Germline loops: CDR1 MDHEN, CDR2 SYDVKM. The CDR3 sequence is CASSASLAGPTGELFF. The CDR3 DNA follows: TGTGCCAGCAGTGCCTCCCTAGCGGGGCCCACCGGGGAGCTGTTTTTT. The variable domain in full, with the rest retrieved from reference TRBV28 and TRBJ2-2, is DVKVTQSSRYLVKRTGEKVFLECVQDMDHENMFWYRQDPGLGLRLIYFSYDVKMKEKGDIPEGYSVSREKKERFSLILESASTNQTSMYLCASSASLAGPTGELFFGEGSRLTVL.

This clonotype was seen only a few times. The chain combines TRBV6-1 with TRBJ2-7, with 7 nucleotides matching TRBD2. The CDR3 consists of 13 residues. Trimming at V came to 6 bases and at J to 2 bases, leaving 4 bases not matched to a gene. The germline V gene encodes CDR1 MNHNS and CDR2 SASEGT. The CDR3, as DNA: TGTGCCAGCAGCACAGCGGGGACCTACGAGCAGTACTTC. It is translated as CASSTAGTYEQYF.

The chain combines TRBV29-1 with TRBJ1-5; 7 positions match TRBD1. CDR1 is SQVTM and CDR2 is ANQGSEA in the germline V gene. Trimming at V came to 4 bases and at J to 4 bases, leaving 1 base not matched to a gene. This CDR3 has 12 amino acids. The CDR3 DNA follows: TGCAGCGTTGGGGGACAGAATCAGCCCCAGCATTTT. Its translation is CSVGGQNQPQHF. Combining the CDR3 with reference TRBV29-1 and TRBJ1-5 gives the whole variable domain SAVISQKPSRDICQRGTSLTIQCQVDSQVTMMFWYRQQPGQSLTLIATANQGSEATYESGFVIDKFPISRPNLTFSTLTVSNMSPEDSSIYLCSVGGQNQPQHFGDGTRLSIL.

A few counts support this clonotype. The genes are TRBV12-3 or TRBV12-4 and TRBJ1-1; D remains unclear. Trimming shortened V by 3 bases and J by 4 bases, and 6 bases separated the two germline ends. The CDR3 has 12 residues. In DNA form, the CDR3 reads TGTGCCAGCAGTTTCACGGGCACTGAAGCTTTCTTT. It yields the protein CASSFTGTEAFF.